One and the same sample provided the 21 T cell receptor beta chains below, sequenced in a study of T cells after yellow fever vaccination. TCRdb re-called the 5' RACE reads through MiXCR, storing one row per CDR3 protein. Altogether hundreds of thousands of distinct CDR3 sequences are present, just over 20% being singletons, with the ten largest covering about 17%. The sample was PBMCs, taken around 3 weeks after the first yellow fever vaccination. All receptors derive from a man aged 18 to 29 who received the YFV17D yellow fever vaccine.

The chain uses TRBV20-1 and TRBJ2-1; TRBD2 might be the D (5 bases). There are 14 residues in the CDR3. Germline CDR1 reads DFQATT; CDR2 reads SNEGSKA (reference sequence). V gave up 4 bases and J gave up 4 bases, with 14 bases separating them. The CDR3 DNA reads TGCAGTGCTATCTCTCGGGATCGATACAATGAGCAGTTCTTC. Protein sequence: CSAISRDRYNEQFF.

This chain connects TRBV6-1 to TRBJ2-2; 13 bases agree with TRBD2. CDR1 is MNHNS and CDR2 is SASEGT in the germline V gene. With 6 bases clipped from V and 7 bases from J, the junction kept 8 bases outside the gene matches. The CDR3 totals 16 residues. For the CDR3, the DNA is TGTGCCAGCAGCGCAGCTACTAGCGGGGGGGTCGGGGAGCTGTTTTTT. Its translation is CASSAATSGGVGELFF.

The chain joins TRBV3-1 to TRBJ2-1, with no clear D. Germline V gives CDR1 LGHDT, CDR2 YNNKEL (reference sequence). Trimming stripped 0 bases from V and 9 bases from J, with 9 bases between. The CDR3 has 13 amino acids. CDR3 amino acids: CASSQDRRGEQFF. As DNA, the CDR3 is TGTGCCAGCAGCCAAGATCGGCGTGGTGAGCAGTTCTTC.

The chain couples TRBV20-1 to TRBJ2-3; D unclear. Germline loops: CDR1 DFQATT, CDR2 SNEGSKA (reference sequence). This CDR3 comprises 10 residues. Deletions cut 5 bases from V and 5 bases from J, with 5 bases between. CDR3 DNA sequence: TGCAGTGCTGGGAAAGATACGCAGTATTTT. Its translation is CSAGKDTQYF.

This clonotype was found once. The V call is TRBV6-1, the J call TRBJ1-6; D unresolved. This CDR3 comprises 14 residues. Trimming took off 6 bases at V and 11 bases at J, with 17 bases between the two ends. Germline CDR1 MNHNS, CDR2 SASEGT. The CDR3 loop is CASRGLVNWAPLHF. CDR3 nucleotides: TGTGCCAGCAGAGGTCTAGTCAACTGGGCACCCCTCCACTTT.

This clonotype was counted a few times. The rearrangement uses TRBV7-2 and TRBJ2-3, with D perhaps matching TRBD2 (5 bases). With 4 bases removed from V and 1 base from J, the gap between germline ends came to 15 bases. This CDR3 is 16 amino acids long. The germline V gene encodes CDR1 SGHTA and CDR2 FQGNSA. Here the CDR3 DNA reads TGTGCCAGCAGCTCCGGACTGAGCTCCGGCACAGATACGCAGTATTTT. It encodes CASSSGLSSGTDTQYF.

This chain uses TRBV29-1 with TRBJ1-1; TRBD1 matches at 8 bases. The V gene end was trimmed by 4 bases and the J gene end by 4 bases; junction bases not matched to a gene: 8. Germline lookup yields CDR1 SQVTM and CDR2 ANQGSEA. This CDR3 is 14 amino acids long. CDR3 protein: CSVVVTGVFTEAFF. Written as DNA, the CDR3 is TGCAGCGTTGTAGTGACAGGGGTTTTCACTGAAGCTTTCTTT.

Only a few counts were recorded for this clonotype. The chain's CDR3 is CTVAGPGANVLTF. The CDR3 nucleotides read TGCACCGTCGCGGGGCCTGGGGCCAACGTCCTGACTTTC. This chain joins TRBV29-1 and TRBJ2-6; tentative D call: TRBD2 (6 bases). The CDR3 contains 13 residues. From germline, CDR1 is SQVTM and CDR2 ANQGSEA.

The chain is built from TRBV5-4 and TRBJ2-5, with 8 bases aligning to TRBD1. After removal of 3 bases from V and 1 base from J, the junction contained 17 bases not matched to a gene. The CDR3 consists of 19 residues. The germline V gene encodes CDR1 SGHNT and CDR2 YYREEE (reference sequence). The CDR3 region is CASSSSEDRAEEGQETQYF. For the CDR3, the DNA is TGTGCCAGCAGCTCATCTGAGGACAGGGCCGAGGAAGGCCAAGAGACCCAGTACTTC.

The table lists this clonotype with a few counts. This chain uses TRBV7-2 with TRBJ2-3; 13 bases are shared with TRBD2. CDR1 is SGHTA, CDR2 FQGNSA, per germline. This CDR3 comprises 15 residues. With V trimmed by 4 bases and J by 8 bases, 6 bases remained unmatched. CDR3 region: CASSSRLAGGGTQYF. The DNA of the CDR3 is TGTGCCAGCAGCTCTCGACTAGCGGGGGGAGGTACGCAGTATTTT.

This clonotype was found many times. This sequence joins TRBV4-1 and TRBJ2-7; D is possibly TRBD1 or TRBD2 (6 bases each). The CDR3 is 15 residues long. Per the germline V gene, CDR1 is MGHRA and CDR2 is YSYEKL. V was clipped by 4 bases and J by 4 bases, with 17 bases between them. The CDR3 nucleotides read TGCGCCAGCAGCCTTCGTGAGGGGGGTCGGTACGAGCAGTACGTC. It encodes CASSLREGGRYEQYV.

The V and J genes are TRBV7-9 and TRBJ1-1; D not certain. CDR3 length: 13 amino acids. Germline assignment: CDR1 SEHNR and CDR2 FQNEAQ (reference sequence). The V gene lost 8 bases and the J gene lost 0 bases, with 10 bases spanning the gap. Here the CDR3 DNA reads TGTGCCAGCGGACCAGATATGAACACTGAAGCTTTCTTT. Its protein product is CASGPDMNTEAFF.

This clonotype was found many times. The V and J genes are TRBV6-4 and TRBJ1-1; D may be TRBD1 (5 bases). V lost 2 bases and J 0 bases, leaving 13 bases between the germline ends. Per germline, CDR1 MRHNA and CDR2 SNTAGT. The CDR3 is 16 residues long. CDR3: CASSDPLGDLNTEAFF. The CDR3, as DNA: TGTGCCAGCAGTGACCCACTAGGGGATTTGAACACTGAAGCTTTCTTT.

This clonotype came up once. CDR3 region: CASSVAGTLGNTIYF. For the CDR3, the DNA is TGTGCCAGCAGCGTGGCCGGGACCCTAGGAAACACCATATATTTT. J is TRBJ1-3 and V is TRBV12-3 or TRBV12-4, with D possibly matching TRBD1 (5 bases). This CDR3 spans 15 amino acids. V lost 6 bases, J lost 4 bases, and 16 bases lay in between.

J is TRBJ1-6 and V is TRBV4-1; D may be TRBD1 (6 bases). CDR3 length: 14 residues. The V gene's germline CDR1 is MGHRA and CDR2 YSYEKL. V was shortened by 2 bases and J by 7 bases, with 9 bases between the two germline ends. As DNA, the CDR3 is TGCGCCAGCAGCCAACCAGGGGTAAATTCACCCCTCCACTTT. As protein: CASSQPGVNSPLHF.

The rearrangement links TRBV28 to TRBJ2-7; the D gene is possibly TRBD2 (6 bases). V dropped 4 bases and J dropped 0 bases, with 10 bases sitting between them. CDR3 length equals 14 residues. Per the germline V gene, CDR1 is MDHEN and CDR2 is SYDVKM. The chain's CDR3 is CASSSVADSYEQYV. The CDR3, as DNA: TGTGCCAGCAGTTCGGTAGCGGACTCCTACGAGCAGTACGTC.

This chain uses TRBV6-1 with TRBJ2-2; D might be TRBD2 (6 bases). V lost 6 bases, J lost 4 bases, and 12 bases lay in between. CDR3 length: 14 amino acids. Germline CDR1 and CDR2: MNHNS and SASEGT. CDR3 nucleotide sequence: TGTGCCAGCAGGAGACTAGGGAGCACCGGGGAGCTGTTTTTT. It yields the protein CASRRLGSTGELFF.

This clonotype appeared many times. The chain joins TRBV12-3 or TRBV12-4 to TRBJ2-1; 7 bases fit TRBD2. Trimming at V came to 4 bases and at J to 8 bases, leaving 11 bases not matched to a gene. The length of the CDR3 is 15 residues. This CDR3 is CASSYRGVGVYEQFF. The CDR3 DNA is TGTGCCAGCAGTTACCGGGGGGTAGGAGTGTATGAGCAGTTCTTC.

This clonotype was observed a handful of times. V and J are TRBV10-3 and TRBJ2-2; a weak D match, TRBD2 (5 bases). V gave up 10 bases and J gave up 5 bases, with 17 bases separating them. The CDR3 spans 14 residues. Germline CDR1 and CDR2: ENHRY and SYGVKD. For the CDR3, the DNA is TGTGCCACAAAGCCCGGGGAAGGGACCGGGGAGCTGTTTTTT. Protein: CATKPGEGTGELFF.

This chain joins TRBV7-9 and TRBJ1-2, with TRBD1 as a possible D gene (5 bases). V lost 0 bases and J lost 5, with 10 bases in between. CDR3 length equals 14 residues. Germline CDR1 and CDR2: SEHNR and FQNEAQ (reference sequence). The CDR3: CASSLARVTYGYTF. For the CDR3, the DNA is TGTGCCAGCAGCTTAGCCAGGGTCACTTATGGCTACACCTTC.

This clonotype turned up a few times. The chain joins TRBV28 to TRBJ2-1; no definite D call. CDR1 and CDR2 (germline): MDHEN, SYDVKM. The CDR3 loop spans 11 amino acids. Trimming stripped 6 bases from V and 6 bases from J, with 6 bases between. The CDR3 protein is CASSIPNEQFF. Here the CDR3 DNA reads TGTGCCAGCAGCATCCCCAATGAGCAGTTCTTC. Together with reference TRBV28 and TRBJ2-1, the CDR3 gives the full variable domain: DVKVTQSSRYLVKRTGEKVFLECVQDMDHENMFWYRQDPGLGLRLIYFSYDVKMKEKGDIPEGYSVSREKKERFSLILESASTNQTSMYLCASSIPNEQFFGPGTRLTVL.